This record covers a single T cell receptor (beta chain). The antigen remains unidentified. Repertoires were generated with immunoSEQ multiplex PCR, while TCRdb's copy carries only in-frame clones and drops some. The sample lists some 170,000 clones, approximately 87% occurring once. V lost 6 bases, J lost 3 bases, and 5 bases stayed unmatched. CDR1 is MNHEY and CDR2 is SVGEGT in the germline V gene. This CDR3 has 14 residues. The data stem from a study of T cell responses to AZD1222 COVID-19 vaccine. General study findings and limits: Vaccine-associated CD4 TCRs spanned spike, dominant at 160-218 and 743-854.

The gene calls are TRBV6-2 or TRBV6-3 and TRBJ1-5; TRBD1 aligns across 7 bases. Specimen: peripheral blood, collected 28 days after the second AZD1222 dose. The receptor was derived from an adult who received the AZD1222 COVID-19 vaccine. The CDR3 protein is CASSRGTVNQPQHF. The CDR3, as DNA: TGTGCCAGCAGCCGCGGGACAGTCAATCAGCCCCAGCATTTT.